This is a list of T cell receptor beta chains from one sample in a study of T cell changes during pregnancy in multiple sclerosis. This table comes from immunoSEQ multiplex PCR, and its TCRdb copy is limited to in-frame clones, with some not included. The table records 70,000 to 80,000 clones, 90% to 95% of them present only once. Material: CD4+ T cells from peripheral blood mononuclear cells, obtained before pregnancy. Receptors originate from a female donor with multiple sclerosis, enrolled in a pregnancy study. Both conserved end residues are trimmed from each CDR3. The order of the fields is V gene, J gene, CDR3 protein.

V: TRBV2
J: TRBJ1-2
CDR3: ASTRWAGDGYT

V: TRBV9
J: TRBJ1-2
CDR3: ASSQIGLGYGYT

V: TRBV28
J: TRBJ2-3
CDR3: ASSLVVRDTQY

V: TRBV2
J: TRBJ2-2
CDR3: ASTGYVGELF

V: TRBV25-1
J: TRBJ1-5
CDR3: ASSGGVGQPQH

V: TRBV7-2
J: TRBJ2-7
CDR3: ASSLSGLAGANSYEQY

V: TRBV7-2
J: TRBJ2-1
CDR3: ASSGGTGGTNEQF

V: TRBV29-1
J: TRBJ1-4
CDR3: SVHQGAPNEKLF

V: TRBV27
J: TRBJ1-6
CDR3: ASSSLLRSYNSPLH

V: TRBV11-3
J: TRBJ2-3
CDR3: ASSPSGGAVDTQY

V: TRBV6-5
J: TRBJ2-7
CDR3: ASSYSASGRSYEQY

V: TRBV19
J: TRBJ1-2
CDR3: ASSPPGQGDGYT

V: TRBV10-3
J: TRBJ2-1
CDR3: AISESVVHEQF

V: TRBV6-1
J: TRBJ1-2
CDR3: ASSEGGGTVYGYT

V: TRBV6-6
J: TRBJ1-3
CDR3: AVLAGSGNTIY

V: TRBV27
J: TRBJ1-5
CDR3: ASSLSVPTDFSTNQPQH

V: TRBV18
J: TRBJ2-5
CDR3: ASSPGQQETQY

V: TRBV27
J: TRBJ2-7
CDR3: ASRRLVRNSYEQY